This T cell receptor beta chain was documented in a study of control samples from healthy donors and cancer patients. V was cut by 10 bases and J by 1 base, with 17 bases left in between. The CDR3 loop spans 14 amino acids. Germline V gene lookup returns CDR1 MNHEY and CDR2 SVGAGI. Produced via immunoSEQ multiplex PCR; TCRdb's table is partial and in-frame only. The data contain approximately 80,000 clones, roughly 84% of them seen just once; the ten biggest clones take up around 6%. The sequenced sample consisted of blood. The J gene is TRBJ2-7, the V gene TRBV6-5, with a tentative D call TRBD1 (6 bases). This receptor was obtained from a woman in her forties or fifties in good health. For the CDR3, the DNA is TGTGCCACACGGGGAAGGGGGATGTCCTACGAGCAGTACTTC. Amino acids: CATRGRGMSYEQYF.